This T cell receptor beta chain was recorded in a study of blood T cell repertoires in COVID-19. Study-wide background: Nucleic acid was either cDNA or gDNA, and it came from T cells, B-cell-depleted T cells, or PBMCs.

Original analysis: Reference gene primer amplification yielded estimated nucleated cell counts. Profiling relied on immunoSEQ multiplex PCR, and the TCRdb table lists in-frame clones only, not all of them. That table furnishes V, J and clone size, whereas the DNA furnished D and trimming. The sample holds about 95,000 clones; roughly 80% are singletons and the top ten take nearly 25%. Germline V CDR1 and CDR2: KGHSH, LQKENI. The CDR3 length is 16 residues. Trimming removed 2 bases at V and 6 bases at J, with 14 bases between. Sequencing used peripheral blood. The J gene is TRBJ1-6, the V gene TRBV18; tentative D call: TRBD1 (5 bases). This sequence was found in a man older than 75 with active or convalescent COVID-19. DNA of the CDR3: TGTGCCAGCTCACCAGGTATGGGGCGCAGTAATTCACCCCTCCACTTT. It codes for CASSPGMGRSNSPLHF.